These 4 T cell receptor beta chains share one sample of origin, sequenced in a study of T cell changes during pregnancy in multiple sclerosis. Assay used: immunoSEQ multiplex PCR; TCRdb lists only in-frame clones, some missing. Found here are approximately 50,000 clones, approximately 92% of them singletons; the top ten hold 0.65% to 0.7%. The source material was CD4+ T cells from peripheral blood mononuclear cells, sampled in the third trimester of pregnancy. The receptors come from a female donor with multiple sclerosis, enrolled in a pregnancy study.

The chain combines TRBV15 with TRBJ2-7, with 7 bases fitting TRBD2. V gave up 8 bases and J gave up 4 bases; unmatched junction bases: 5. The CDR3 has 12 amino acids. The germline CDR1 and CDR2 sequences are LNHNV and YYDKDF (reference sequence). CDR3 in DNA: TGTGCCACCGGGCGGGAGCGATACGAGCAGTACTTC. Translated: CATGRERYEQYF.

The table lists this clone with a few counts. The chain carries TRBV6-5 and TRBJ1-2; 11 bases map to TRBD1. The germline CDR1 and CDR2 sequences are MNHEY and SVGAGI. After removal of 2 bases from V and 5 bases from J, the junction contained 7 bases not matched to a gene. The CDR3 has 16 amino acids. CDR3 coding DNA: TGTGCCAGCAGTTACGTAAGGACAGGGGGCGGTTATGGCTACACCTTC. This sequence encodes CASSYVRTGGGYGYTF.

The chain carries TRBV19 and TRBJ2-6, with TRBD1 matching over 11 bases. There are 17 residues in the CDR3. The J segment lost 1 base and the V segment lost 3 bases, leaving 2 bases of the junction unmatched. The germline CDR1 and CDR2 sequences are LNHDA and SQIVND (reference sequence). The CDR3 sequence: CASSIGDRGSGANVLTF. The CDR3, as DNA: TGTGCCAGTAGTATCGGGGACAGGGGGTCTGGGGCCAACGTCCTGACTTTC.

The gene calls are TRBV4-1 and TRBJ1-1; 7 bases align to TRBD1. Germline CDR1 and CDR2: MGHRA and YSYEKL. The junction had 20 bases not matched to a gene; V was cut back by 0 bases and J by 10 bases. The length of the CDR3 is 18 residues. CDR3 protein: CASSQDAESGQASLGAFF. The CDR3 DNA reads as TGCGCCAGCAGCCAAGATGCCGAGAGTGGACAGGCCTCTCTCGGAGCTTTCTTT.